This paragraph reports one TCR beta chain. Its antigen is undetermined. CDR1 SGHVS and CDR2 FNYEAQ come from the germline V gene. V was clipped by 3 bases and J by 5 bases; unmatched bases: 10. There are 15 residues in the CDR3. Here immunoSEQ multiplex PCR was the method, and the copy in TCRdb shows in-frame clones only, minus some. This sample has about 170,000 clones; around 88% occur once, and the top ten carry 2% to 2.5%. The data derive from a study of cytomegalovirus exposure and HLA in healthy donors. Study-level information: The same platform as the 650 to 700 first-cohort repertoires was used for the 95 to 150 validation repertoires, a later analysis reported. General observations from the study: Altogether, 160 or so TCR beta chains were recorded as cytomegalovirus-associated.

This TCR derives from a woman between 18 and 30 years old in good health and CMV-seronegative. Sequencing was performed on PBMCs. The chain has TRBV7-6 and TRBJ2-7, with 7 bases matching TRBD1. The CDR3 loop reads CASSFTRDSFHEQYF. Here the CDR3 DNA reads TGTGCCAGCAGCTTCACCCGGGACAGTTTCCACGAGCAGTACTTC.